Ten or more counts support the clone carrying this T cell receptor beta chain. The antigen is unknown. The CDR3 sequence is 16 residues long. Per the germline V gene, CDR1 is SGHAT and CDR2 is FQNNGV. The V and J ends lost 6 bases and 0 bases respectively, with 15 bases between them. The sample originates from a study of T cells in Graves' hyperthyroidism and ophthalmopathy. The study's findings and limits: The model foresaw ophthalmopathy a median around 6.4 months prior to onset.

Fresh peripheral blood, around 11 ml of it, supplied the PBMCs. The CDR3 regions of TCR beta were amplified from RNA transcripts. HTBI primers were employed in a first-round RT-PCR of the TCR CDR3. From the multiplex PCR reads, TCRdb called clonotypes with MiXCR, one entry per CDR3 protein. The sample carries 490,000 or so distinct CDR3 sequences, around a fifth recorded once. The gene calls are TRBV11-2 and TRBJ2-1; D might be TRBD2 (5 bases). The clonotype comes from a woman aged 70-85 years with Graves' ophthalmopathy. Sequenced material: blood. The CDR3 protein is CASRIPSLSSYNEQFF. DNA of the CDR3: TGTGCCAGCAGGATCCCTAGCCTGAGCTCCTACAATGAGCAGTTCTTC.